Sequencing of this T cell receptor (beta chain) was carried out in a study of blood T cell repertoires in COVID-19. Study details: Acute and convalescent COVID-19 samples came from the United States, Italy and Spain. From T cells, B-cell-depleted T cells, or PBMCs came the material, which was cDNA or gDNA.

TCRdb's copy holds only in-frame clones and misses some; the assay was immunoSEQ multiplex PCR. The data contain fewer than 200,000 clones, about 83% of them singletons. J gave up 2 bases and V 4 bases, and 10 bases lay outside the gene matches. Germline assignment: CDR1 SEHNR and CDR2 FQNEAQ (reference sequence). The CDR3 totals 17 residues. Assignments of participants to cohorts depended upon their own reported clinical history. The sequencing sample was made of PBMCs or T cells enriched from blood (not recorded which). V gene TRBV7-9 combines with J gene TRBJ2-1; 8 nucleotides agree with TRBD1. This TCR was sampled from a woman in her fifties or sixties in a cohort exposed to, infected with or recovered from COVID-19 (not recorded which). CDR3 bases: TGTGCCAGCAGCTCATTAAGGACAGGGCTGACCTACAATGAGCAGTTCTTC. Encoded protein: CASSSLRTGLTYNEQFF.